These 15 T cell receptor beta chains were all obtained from the same sample, sequenced in a study of shared clonotypes between healthy human individuals. TCRdb keeps only in-frame clones here, not all; method: immunoSEQ multiplex PCR. The sample has 2 million to 2.5 million clones, just under 95% seen once. Terminally differentiated effector memory CD45RA+ cells were excluded from the naive CD8 cells, which were CD45RO-negative and positively selected for CCR7. Material: naive CD8+ T cells sorted from blood. Every receptor here comes from a young man in good health.

The rearrangement uses TRBV27 and TRBJ2-4, with 8 nucleotides matching TRBD2. This CDR3 is built from 15 residues. The V gene end was trimmed by 5 bases and the J gene end by 6 bases; junction bases not matched to a gene: 9. Germline CDR1 reads MNHEY; CDR2 reads SMNVEV (reference sequence). This chain's CDR3 is CASSPSGSGLNIQYF. CDR3 sequence (DNA): TGTGCCAGCAGTCCAAGCGGGAGTGGTTTAAACATTCAGTACTTC.

This clone was seen only once. The CDR3 reads CASASTSTGYNEQFF. CDR3 nucleotides: TGTGCCAGCGCGTCTACATCGACGGGCTACAATGAGCAGTTCTTC. The chain links TRBV11-2 to TRBJ2-1; no reliable D call. V lost 8 bases and J lost 3, with 17 bases in between. Germline CDR1 is SGHAT and CDR2 is FQNNGV. The CDR3 contains 15 residues.

The chain joins TRBV6-5 to TRBJ1-1, with TRBD1 as a possible D gene (6 bases). In germline, CDR1 is MNHEY, CDR2 SVGAGI. Trimming pared 0 bases from V and 4 bases from J, leaving 15 bases between. The CDR3 runs 16 residues. CDR3 amino acids: CASSYSIGGLSTEAFF. CDR3 sequence (DNA): TGTGCCAGCAGTTACTCGATTGGGGGGCTGTCCACTGAAGCTTTCTTT.

The chain recombines TRBV4-3 with TRBJ2-7; D is unresolved. With 0 bases removed from V and 3 bases from J, the gap between germline ends came to 9 bases. Germline loops: CDR1 LGHNA, CDR2 YSLEER. The CDR3 sequence is 14 residues long. The CDR3 coding sequence is TGCGCCAGCAGCCAAGATCCCCAGAACTACGAGCAGTACTTC. This translates into CASSQDPQNYEQYF.

This clone was seen a single time. The J gene is TRBJ1-2, the V gene TRBV27; maybe TRBD1 (5 bases). Germline CDR1 reads MNHEY; CDR2 reads SMNVEV (reference sequence). This CDR3 spans 19 amino acids. Trimming removed 5 bases from V and 0 bases from J, with 25 bases in between. The CDR3 DNA reads TGTGCCAGCAGTGCGTATTACCGGGACTCGCTTCAAGCTAACTATGGCTACACCTTC. This gives the protein CASSAYYRDSLQANYGYTF.

The chain employs TRBV27 and TRBJ1-2; D may be TRBD1 (5 bases). V was pared by 0 bases and J by 3 bases, with 8 bases between. The germline V gene has CDR1 MNHEY and CDR2 SMNVEV (reference sequence). The CDR3 has 14 residues. CDR3 DNA sequence: TGTGCCAGCAGTTTATCAGGGGCTCACTATGGCTACACCTTC. Its protein is CASSLSGAHYGYTF.

The V and J genes are TRBV9 and TRBJ1-3, with TRBD1 matching 7 bases. Per the germline V gene, CDR1 is SGDLS and CDR2 is YYNGEE. CDR3 size: 16 residues. After removal of 6 bases from V and 0 bases from J, the junction contained 9 bases not matched to a gene. Written as DNA, the CDR3 is TGTGCCAGCACCCCGGTGACAGGGCTCTCTGGAAACACCATATATTTT. Residues: CASTPVTGLSGNTIYF.

This clone showed up just once. This chain uses TRBV30 with TRBJ2-7; D remains unclear. The CDR3 length is 12 residues. The germline CDR1 and CDR2 sequences are GTSNPN and SVGIG (reference sequence). Trimming shortened V by 1 base and J by 4 bases, and 8 bases separated the two germline ends. The CDR3 sequence: CAWSEIEYEQYF. In DNA form, the CDR3 reads TGTGCCTGGAGTGAGATCGAGTACGAGCAGTACTTC.

The rearrangement uses TRBV7-2 and TRBJ2-7; D possibly uses TRBD1 or TRBD2 (5 bases each). Trimming took off 5 bases at V and 3 bases at J, with 20 bases between the two ends. The germline gives CDR1 SGHTA, CDR2 FQGNSA. The CDR3 is 16 residues long. The CDR3 loop reads CASSRHPGTGFYEQYF. The CDR3 bases are TGTGCCAGCAGCAGGCACCCCGGGACCGGATTCTACGAGCAGTACTTC. The variable domain in full, completed from reference TRBV7-2 and TRBJ2-7, reads GAGVSQSPSNKVTEKGKDVELRCDPISGHTALYWYRQSLGQGLEFLIYFQGNSAPDKSGLPSDRFSAERTGGSVSTLTIQRTQQEDSAVYLCASSRHPGTGFYEQYFGPGTRLTVT.

This sequence joins TRBV27 and TRBJ1-5; perhaps TRBD1 as D (5 bases). The CDR3 length is 14 residues. V dropped 6 bases and J dropped 4 bases, with 13 bases sitting between them. Per germline, CDR1 MNHEY and CDR2 SMNVEV (reference sequence). The CDR3 here is CASRPGLMNQPQHF. The CDR3 DNA follows: TGTGCCAGCAGACCGGGACTGATGAATCAGCCCCAGCATTTT.

The chain carries TRBV4-1 and TRBJ2-1, with D perhaps TRBD1 (6 bases). Germline CDR1 reads MGHRA; CDR2 reads YSYEKL. The CDR3 totals 18 residues. The V gene lost 4 bases and the J gene lost 0 bases, with 19 bases spanning the gap. CDR3 in amino acids: CASSPVTGYGSSYNEQFF. The DNA of the CDR3 is TGCGCCAGCAGCCCAGTCACAGGGTATGGGAGCTCCTACAATGAGCAGTTCTTC.

The chain recombines TRBV4-2 with TRBJ1-2; 9 bases align to TRBD1. V dropped 2 bases and J dropped 3; count of bases not matched to a gene: 7. CDR3 length equals 16 residues. Germline lookup yields CDR1 LGHNA and CDR2 YNFKEQ. This chain's CDR3 is CASSQSRTGVYYGYTF. The DNA for the CDR3 is TGTGCCAGCAGCCAATCGCGGACAGGGGTCTACTATGGCTACACCTTC.

The chain recombines TRBV5-1 with TRBJ2-3; no clear D. CDR3 size: 14 residues. Germline CDR1 reads SGHRS; CDR2 reads YFSETQ. V was pared by 0 bases and J by 0 bases, with 5 bases between. CDR3 in amino acids: CASSLASSTDTQYF. CDR3 DNA sequence: TGCGCCAGCAGCTTGGCTAGTAGCACAGATACGCAGTATTTT.

The rearrangement uses TRBV6-6 and TRBJ1-4; 10 bases agree with TRBD1. The CDR3 is made up of 16 amino acids. Germline V gene data show CDR1 as MNHNY and CDR2 as SVGAGI (reference sequence). Trimming cost V 8 bases and J 8 bases; bases outside gene matches: 14. CDR3 bases: TGTGCCAGCGCCCGCCCCGGGACAGGGGATTTCGAAAAACTGTTTTTT. Its translation is CASARPGTGDFEKLFF.

The chain links TRBV7-9 to TRBJ1-1, with D perhaps TRBD1 (6 bases). There are 15 residues in the CDR3. V lost 6 bases, J lost 1 base, and 15 bases lay in between. Germline loops: CDR1 SEHNR, CDR2 FQNEAQ (reference sequence). In DNA form, the CDR3 reads TGTGCCAGCAGTCATCCGGGACACCCGAACACTGAAGCTTTCTTT. It translates to CASSHPGHPNTEAFF. The entire variable domain, with the rest obtained from reference TRBV7-9 and TRBJ1-1, is as follows: DTGVSQNPRHKITKRGQNVTFRCDPISEHNRLYWYRQTLGQGPEFLTYFQNEAQLEKSRLLSDRFSAERPKGSFSTLEIQRTEQGDSAMYLCASSHPGHPNTEAFFGQGTRLTVV.